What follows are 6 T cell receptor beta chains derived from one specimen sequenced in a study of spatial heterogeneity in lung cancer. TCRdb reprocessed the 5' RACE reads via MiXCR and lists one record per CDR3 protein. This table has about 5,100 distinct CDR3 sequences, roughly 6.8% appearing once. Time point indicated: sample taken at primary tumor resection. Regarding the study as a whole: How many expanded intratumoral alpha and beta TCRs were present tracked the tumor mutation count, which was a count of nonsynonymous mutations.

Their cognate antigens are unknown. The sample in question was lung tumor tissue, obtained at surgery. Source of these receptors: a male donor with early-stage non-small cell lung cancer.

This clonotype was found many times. The CDR3 nucleotides read TGTGCCAGCAGTGAAGTCTTCACAGATACGCAGTATTTT. Translation: CASSEVFTDTQYF. J is TRBJ2-3 and V is TRBV6-1; D is unclear. CDR1 MNHNS and CDR2 SASEGT come from the germline V gene. Trimming removed 1 base at V and 2 bases at J, with 4 bases between. The CDR3 contains 13 residues.

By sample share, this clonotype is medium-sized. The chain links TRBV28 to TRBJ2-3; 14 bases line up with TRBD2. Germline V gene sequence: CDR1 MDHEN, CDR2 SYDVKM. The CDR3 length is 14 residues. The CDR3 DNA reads TGTGTCTCGGAGACTAGCGGGAGGGCCGCTACGCAGTATTTT. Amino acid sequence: CVSETSGRAATQYF. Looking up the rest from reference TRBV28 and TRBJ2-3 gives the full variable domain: DVKVTQSSRYLVKRTGEKVFLECVQDMDHENMFWYRQDPGLGLRLIYFSYDVKMKEKGDIPEGYSVSREKKERFSLILESASTNQTSMYLCVSETSGRAATQYFGPGTRLTVL.

CDR3 DNA sequence: TGTGCCAGCTCACCTGACAGGGAGGGCTACACCTTC. Translation: CASSPDREGYTF. V and J are TRBV18 and TRBJ1-2, with TRBD1 matching over 7 bases. V lost 3 bases and J lost 8; bases outside the gene matches: 3. Germline V gene lookup returns CDR1 KGHSH and CDR2 LQKENI. The CDR3 loop spans 12 amino acids.

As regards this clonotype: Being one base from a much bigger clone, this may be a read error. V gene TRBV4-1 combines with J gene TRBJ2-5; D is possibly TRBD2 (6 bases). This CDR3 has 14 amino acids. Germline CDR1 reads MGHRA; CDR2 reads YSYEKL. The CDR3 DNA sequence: TGCGCCAGCAGCCAAGCCCTAGGGGAGGAGATCCAGTACTTC. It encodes CASSQALGEEIQYF.

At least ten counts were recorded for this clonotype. This CDR3 reads CASTPVAGELFF. DNA for the CDR3: TGTGCCAGCACGCCGGTGGCCGGGGAGCTGTTTTTT. The genes are TRBV2 and TRBJ2-2, with D hard to call. The CDR3 consists of 12 residues. The germline CDR1 and CDR2 sequences are SNHLY and FYNNEI. V lost 7 bases to trimming and J lost 6 bases, with 9 bases between them.

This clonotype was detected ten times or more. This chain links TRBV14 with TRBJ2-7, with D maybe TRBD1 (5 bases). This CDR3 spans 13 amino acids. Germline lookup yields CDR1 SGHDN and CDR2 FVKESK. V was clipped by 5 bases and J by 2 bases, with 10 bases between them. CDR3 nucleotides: TGTGCCAGCAGCTTTCGACAGACCTACGAGCAGTACTTC. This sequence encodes CASSFRQTYEQYF.